The sequence of this T cell receptor (beta chain) was determined in a study of T cells after posttransplantation cyclophosphamide. Study findings and constraints: TRB overlap between skin or GI tissue T cells and blood was limited.

Treatment was busulfan-fludarabine conditioning, a marrow graft, and cyclophosphamide on days +3 and +4. Clones were read by immunoSEQ multiplex PCR, and TCRdb kept only the in-frame ones, dropping some. This sample has about 8,000 clones, with roughly four fifths found just once. Notes on this clone: Antigen: not known.

The sequence was collected from a female patient in her forties who received an allogeneic stem cell transplant from a related donor, was CMV-positive, and had no GVHD. Some T cells may arise from the graft donor. The sample consisted of CD4+ T cells sorted from blood, taken 950 to 1,200 days after allogeneic stem cell transplant with posttransplant cyclophosphamide.

The chain's CDR3 is CASSFSRELLYNEQFF. DNA of the CDR3: TGTGCCAGCAGCTTTTCGAGGGAGCTGCTTTACAATGAGCAGTTCTTC. V usage is TRBV5-4 and J usage is TRBJ2-1; D perhaps matches TRBD2 (5 bases). With 2 bases removed from V and 4 bases from J, the gap between germline ends came to 16 bases. In germline, CDR1 is SGHNT, CDR2 YYREEE (reference sequence). The CDR3 contains 16 residues.